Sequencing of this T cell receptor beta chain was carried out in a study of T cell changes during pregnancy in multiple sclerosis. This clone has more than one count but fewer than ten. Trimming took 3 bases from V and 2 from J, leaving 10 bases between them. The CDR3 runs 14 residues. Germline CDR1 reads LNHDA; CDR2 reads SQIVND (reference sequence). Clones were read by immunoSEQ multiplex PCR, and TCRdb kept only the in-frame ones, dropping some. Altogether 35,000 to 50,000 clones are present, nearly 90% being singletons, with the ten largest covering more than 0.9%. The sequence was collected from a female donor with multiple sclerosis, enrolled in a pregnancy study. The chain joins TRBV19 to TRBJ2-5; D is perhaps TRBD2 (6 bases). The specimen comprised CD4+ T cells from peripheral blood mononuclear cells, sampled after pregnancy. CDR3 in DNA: TGTGCCAGTAGTATGGGACTGGGGCAAGAGACCCAGTACTTC. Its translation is CASSMGLGQETQYF.